The entry below gives a single T cell receptor (beta chain) sequence along with its context. Its antigen is unidentified. Data came from immunoSEQ multiplex PCR; TCRdb stores just in-frame clones and leaves some out. The sample consists of 95,000 to 150,000 clones, 85% to 90% of them appearing once. These data originate in a study of T cell responses to AZD1222 COVID-19 vaccine. V was pared by 4 bases and J by 0 bases, with 6 bases between. The length of the CDR3 is 13 residues. Germline V gives CDR1 LGHDT, CDR2 YNNKEL (reference sequence). Study outcomes and limitations: None of the repertoires were sampled until the peak T cell response had passed. It was only a handful of AZD1222 recipients who were seropositive at baseline.

Sequencing was performed on peripheral blood, taken on day 0 of AZD1222 vaccination. The rearrangement links TRBV3-1 (or the pseudogene TRBV3-2) to TRBJ1-1, with no clear D. This TCR came from an adult in good health. The CDR3 here is CASSPFLNTEAFF. CDR3 coding DNA: TGTGCCAGCAGCCCATTTTTGAACACTGAAGCTTTCTTT.